This entry lists 32 T cell receptor beta chains sequenced from one sample in a study of blood T cell repertoires in COVID-19 (dated by TCRdb to 2020 to 2022). Library construction relied on the immunoSEQ multiplex PCR assay. TCRdb provides this immuneACCESS table in a form limited to in-frame rearrangements. Some clones are lacking; in checked studies, under half of them reflect an unresolved V gene, and why the rest are absent is not known. This sample gives roughly 190,000 clones in total; around 76% of them show up just once. Around a sixth of the sample is in the top ten clones. The sample taken for sequencing was PBMCs or T cells enriched from blood (not recorded which). These receptors were collected from a woman aged 45-65 years with acute COVID-19.

This clone was counted a single time. This sequence joins TRBV4-3 and TRBJ1-1; TRBD1 aligns across 7 bases. The CDR3 runs to 14 residues. The V segment lost 3 bases and the J segment 1 base; nucleotides outside the gene matches: 2. CDR1 is LGHNA, CDR2 YSLEER, per germline. CDR3 residues: CASSQGQPNTEAFF. CDR3 bases: TGCGCCAGCAGCCAGGGACAGCCGAACACTGAAGCTTTCTTT.

The chain combines TRBV4-2 with TRBJ2-2, with D possibly matching TRBD1 (6 bases). Germline V gene sequence: CDR1 LGHNA, CDR2 YNFKEQ. The V end was cut by 1 base, the J end by 1 base, with 19 bases between. The CDR3 runs 19 residues. Here the CDR3 reads CASSQGREGVDENTGELFF. The CDR3 bases are TGTGCCAGCAGCCAAGGGCGCGAGGGGGTAGACGAGAACACCGGGGAGCTGTTTTTT.

This clone was seen just once. This chain uses TRBV5-6 with TRBJ2-2; D gene ambiguous. The V end was cut by 1 base, the J end by 0 bases, with 4 bases between. Per germline, CDR1 SGHDT and CDR2 YYEEEE. The CDR3 has 14 amino acids. In nucleotides, the CDR3 is TGTGCCAGCAGCTTGACAGCGAACACCGGGGAGCTGTTTTTT. As protein: CASSLTANTGELFF.

The V and J genes are TRBV12-5 and TRBJ1-5, with a weak D call TRBD1 (6 bases). The CDR3 sequence is 17 residues long. Germline CDR1 reads LGHNT; CDR2 reads FRNRAP. The ends were cut back, 6 bases at V and 0 bases at J, with 18 bases in the middle. The CDR3 region is CASGATGSRYSNQPQHF. The CDR3 DNA reads TGTGCTAGTGGCGCTACAGGGTCCCGTTATAGCAATCAGCCCCAGCATTTT.

V and J are TRBV27 and TRBJ1-6; 11 bases match TRBD1. Germline CDR1 and CDR2: MNHEY and SMNVEV (reference sequence). The CDR3 length is 15 residues. Unmatched junction bases numbered 11, after V lost 6 bases and J lost 13 bases. CDR3 nucleotides: TGTGCCAGCAGCCCCGGACAGGGGGCCAGACCGCCCCTCCACTTT. Its translation is CASSPGQGARPPLHF.

The chain joins TRBV6-5 to TRBJ2-1; 8 bases fit TRBD2. In germline, CDR1 is MNHEY, CDR2 SVGAGI. V shed 6 bases and J 3 bases; nucleotides not matched to a gene: 4. CDR3 length: 14 amino acids. The CDR3 reads CASRGTRDYNEQFF. The DNA for the CDR3 is TGTGCCAGCAGGGGGACTAGGGACTACAATGAGCAGTTCTTC.

This clone was found once. V gene TRBV7-8 combines with J gene TRBJ2-3; 8 nucleotides align to TRBD2. The CDR3 consists of 16 residues. The germline CDR1 and CDR2 sequences are SGHVS and FQNEAQ. Trimming at V came to 6 bases and at J to 3 bases, leaving 11 bases not matched to a gene. The CDR3 spells CASRKGPGGATDTQYF. In DNA form, the CDR3 reads TGTGCCAGCAGAAAGGGGCCCGGGGGGGCGACAGATACGCAGTATTTT.

The chain carries TRBV19 and TRBJ1-5; 8 bases line up with TRBD1. The V gene end was trimmed by 5 bases and the J gene end by 2 bases; junction bases not matched to a gene: 5. The CDR3 has 15 residues. Per the germline V gene, CDR1 is LNHDA and CDR2 is SQIVND (reference sequence). This CDR3 reads CASSPDRARNQPQHF. In nucleotides, the CDR3 is TGTGCCAGTAGTCCGGACAGGGCGCGCAATCAGCCCCAGCATTTT.

The chain is built from TRBV21-1 and TRBJ2-3; the tabulated D call, TRBD2, remains unverified against the DNA. TRBV21-1 is designated a pseudogene. The CDR3 length is 18 residues. CDR3 in amino acids: CASKKAGGPDSLTDTQYF. CDR3 sequence (DNA): TGTGCCAGCAAAAAGGCGGGGGGGCCCGACTCACTCACAGATACGCAGTATTTT.

J is TRBJ1-1 and V is TRBV5-4; 7 bases are shared with TRBD1. Germline CDR1 reads SGHNT; CDR2 reads YYREEE (reference sequence). V lost 5 bases, J lost 5 bases, and 12 bases stayed unmatched. CDR3 length: 15 residues. The CDR3 protein is CASSQNRGLGTEAFF. CDR3 coding DNA: TGTGCCAGCAGTCAGAACAGGGGATTGGGGACTGAAGCTTTCTTT.

This clone was detected a few times. The chain has TRBV19 and TRBJ1-2, with 9 bases aligning to TRBD1. CDR3 length equals 16 residues. With V trimmed by 3 bases and J by 3 bases, 8 bases remained unmatched. Germline V CDR1 and CDR2: LNHDA, SQIVND (reference sequence). The CDR3 DNA reads TGTGCCAGTAGTATTGGCGGGACAGGGTCCGACTATGGCTACACCTTC. Residues: CASSIGGTGSDYGYTF.

The V call is TRBV18, the J call TRBJ1-2, with TRBD1 matching over 7 bases. In germline, CDR1 is KGHSH, CDR2 LQKENI. Trimming removed 4 bases from V and 8 bases from J; junction bases left unmatched: 4. The CDR3 is made up of 12 amino acids. CDR3 bases: TGTGCCAGCTCACAGGGGGCGCGAGGCTACACCTTC. This encodes CASSQGARGYTF.

A few counts support this clone. This sample includes further DNA sequences coding for the same CDR3. This chain links TRBV5-1 with TRBJ2-2, with 9 bases matching TRBD1. The CDR3 covers 15 residues. The J segment lost 3 bases and the V segment lost 4 bases, leaving 4 bases of the junction unmatched. Germline lookup yields CDR1 SGHRS and CDR2 YFSETQ. CDR3 protein: CASSPGDRDTGELFF. The CDR3 DNA follows: TGCGCCAGCAGCCCGGGGGACAGGGACACCGGGGAGCTGTTTTTT.

The chain employs TRBV7-9 and TRBJ1-3, with a weak D call TRBD1 (5 bases). Germline V gives CDR1 SEHNR, CDR2 FQNEAQ (reference sequence). Trimming pared 0 bases from V and 0 bases from J, leaving 12 bases between. The CDR3 runs 17 residues. The CDR3 region is CASSLAQGGSSGNTIYF. The CDR3 DNA is TGTGCCAGCAGCTTAGCGCAGGGAGGAAGCTCTGGAAACACCATATATTTT.

The chain uses TRBV28 and TRBJ1-5, with TRBD1 identical over 8 bases. Germline CDR1 is MDHEN and CDR2 is SYDVKM. With 2 bases clipped from V and 0 bases from J, the junction kept 9 bases outside the gene matches. The CDR3 extends over 18 amino acids. CDR3 DNA: TGTGCCAGCAGTTTAAGGACAGGGTCAAGGGATAGCAATCAGCCCCAGCATTTT. Protein product: CASSLRTGSRDSNQPQHF.

The chain recombines TRBV28 with TRBJ1-4; the match to TRBD1 covers 8 bases. The CDR3 extends over 16 amino acids. The V gene's germline CDR1 is MDHEN and CDR2 SYDVKM. V gave up 6 bases and J gave up 8 bases; unmatched junction bases: 14. Written as DNA, the CDR3 is TGTGCCAGCAGCCCGAACAGGGGGTCGGGGGAAGAAAAACTGTTTTTT. Its protein product is CASSPNRGSGEEKLFF.

This sequence joins TRBV3-1 (or the pseudogene TRBV3-2) and TRBJ1-3; a possible D gene is TRBD1 (5 bases). The CDR3 covers 16 residues. V lost 1 base to trimming and J lost 6 bases, with 16 bases between them. Looked up from germline, CDR1 is LGHDT and CDR2 is YNNKEL (reference sequence). The CDR3 DNA reads as TGTGCCAGCAGCCAAGGTCCCCCAGGGAATGCAAACACCATATATTTT. This sequence encodes CASSQGPPGNANTIYF.

This clone has a single count. V usage is TRBV19 and J usage is TRBJ2-1; possible D gene TRBD1, 5 bases. There are 13 residues in the CDR3. V shed 5 bases and J shed 6 bases, with 11 bases lying between them. Germline V gene data show CDR1 as LNHDA and CDR2 as SQIVND (reference sequence). The CDR3 spells CASSRSTANEQFF. DNA for the CDR3: TGTGCCAGTAGTCGCTCGACAGCCAATGAGCAGTTCTTC. Variable domain in full (rest from reference TRBV19 and TRBJ2-1): DGGITQSPKYLFRKEGQNVTLSCEQNLNHDAMYWYRQDPGQGLRLIYYSQIVNDFQKGDIAEGYSVSREKKESFPLTVTSAQKNPTAFYLCASSRSTANEQFFGPGTRLTVL.

The chain links TRBV30 to TRBJ2-2; the D gene is possibly TRBD2 (6 bases). Germline-derived CDR1 and CDR2 are GTSNPN and SVGIG (reference sequence). The CDR3 extends over 14 amino acids. The V end was cut by 8 bases, the J end by 7 bases, with 20 bases between. CDR3: CARGAGSFGGELFF. The CDR3 DNA sequence: TGTGCCCGCGGGGCAGGGTCATTTGGCGGGGAGCTGTTTTTT.

This clone showed up just a few times. This chain uses TRBV6-5 with TRBJ2-7; TRBD1 is a possible D gene (6 bases). V shed 6 bases and J shed 1 base, with 16 bases lying between them. CDR3 length equals 15 residues. Germline lookup yields CDR1 MNHEY and CDR2 SVGAGI. CDR3 sequence: CASRRQAEVSYEQYV. CDR3 sequence (DNA): TGTGCCAGCAGGCGACAGGCCGAAGTATCCTACGAGCAGTACGTC.

This clone was detected once. V and J are TRBV2 and TRBJ2-1; D is undetermined. Germline loops: CDR1 SNHLY, CDR2 FYNNEI. The V end lost 2 bases, the J end lost 6 bases, and 29 bases lay between the germline ends. CDR3 size: 20 residues. The CDR3 protein is CASSERRLSTPSKRGNEQFF. In nucleotides, the CDR3 is TGTGCCAGCAGTGAAAGGCGTCTTTCGACTCCATCCAAAAGAGGCAATGAGCAGTTCTTC.

The V gene is TRBV7-3, the J gene TRBJ1-3, with D unclear. The germline V gene has CDR1 SGHTA and CDR2 FQGTGA. The CDR3 extends over 13 amino acids. V lost 1 base to trimming and J lost 4 bases, with 5 bases between them. Here the CDR3 reads CASSLNSGNTIYF. The CDR3 DNA sequence: TGTGCCAGCAGCTTAAACTCCGGAAACACCATATATTTT. Together with reference TRBV7-3 and TRBJ1-3, the CDR3 gives the full variable domain: GAGVSQTPSNKVTEKGKYVELRCDPISGHTALYWYRQSLGQGPEFLIYFQGTGAADDSGLPNDRFFAVRPEGSVSTLKIQRTERGDSAVYLCASSLNSGNTIYFGEGSWLTVV.

The chain couples TRBV19 to TRBJ1-6; D unresolved. Deletions cut 7 bases from V and 7 bases from J, with 20 bases between. The CDR3 spans 16 residues. In germline, CDR1 is LNHDA, CDR2 SQIVND (reference sequence). The DNA for the CDR3 is TGTGCCAGTATCGGGGAGACAAGGCGAGACAATTCACCCCTCCACTTT. The encoded protein is CASIGETRRDNSPLHF.

The V call is TRBV2, the J call TRBJ2-7; unclear D gene. Germline loops: CDR1 SNHLY, CDR2 FYNNEI. CDR3 length: 12 amino acids. V lost 4 bases and J 2 bases, leaving 6 bases between the germline ends. This chain's CDR3 is CASSASAYEQYV. The CDR3 coding sequence is TGTGCCAGCAGTGCGTCAGCCTACGAGCAGTACGTC.

The V call is TRBV18, the J call TRBJ1-4, with TRBD1 as a possible D gene (6 bases). The V gene's germline CDR1 is KGHSH and CDR2 LQKENI. V was clipped by 1 base and J by 7 bases, with 13 bases between them. This CDR3 is 15 amino acids long. CDR3 sequence: CASSPQGRRGEKLFF. Here the CDR3 DNA reads TGTGCCAGCTCACCACAGGGACGCAGGGGTGAAAAACTGTTTTTT.

This chain connects TRBV10-2 to TRBJ2-3; 8 bases map to TRBD1. Germline V CDR1 and CDR2: WSHSY, SAAADI. There are 15 residues in the CDR3. J was trimmed by 3 bases and V by 5 bases; bases with no gene match: 7. CDR3 in amino acids: CASSQTGVETDTQYF. CDR3 DNA sequence: TGCGCCAGCAGTCAGACAGGGGTTGAGACAGATACGCAGTATTTT.

This chain connects TRBV9 to TRBJ1-6; weak D call: TRBD1 (5 bases). Deletions cut 5 bases from V and 6 bases from J, with 15 bases between. This CDR3 is 15 amino acids long. CDR1 and CDR2 (germline): SGDLS, YYNGEE. As DNA, the CDR3 is TGTGCCAGCAGAACGGGGGGTTCCCCTAATTCACCCCTCCACTTT. The encoded protein is CASRTGGSPNSPLHF.

V usage is TRBV3-1 (or the pseudogene TRBV3-2) and J usage is TRBJ2-3; perhaps TRBD2 as D (6 bases). The V gene's germline CDR1 is LGHDT and CDR2 YNNKEL (reference sequence). Trimming pared 8 bases from V and 2 bases from J, leaving 14 bases between. The CDR3 length is 14 residues. The DNA of the CDR3 is TGTGCCAGCTCCCGGGGACTTACCACAGATACGCAGTATTTT. Protein sequence: CASSRGLTTDTQYF.

This chain links TRBV28 with TRBJ1-2; the D gene is possibly TRBD1 (5 bases). In germline, CDR1 is MDHEN, CDR2 SYDVKM. The CDR3 spans 10 residues. Between the trimmed V and J ends, which lost 11 bases and 7 bases, there was a span of 11 bases. For the CDR3, the DNA is TGTGCCGTCGGGGGGTTTGGCTACACCTTC. This encodes CAVGGFGYTF.

This chain uses TRBV6-5 with TRBJ1-2; 8 bases map to TRBD1. The CDR3 is made up of 14 amino acids. The junction had 2 bases not matched to a gene; V was cut back by 2 bases and J by 3 bases. The V gene's germline CDR1 is MNHEY and CDR2 SVGAGI. This CDR3 reads CASSYAGGDYGYTF. CDR3 nucleotide sequence: TGTGCCAGCAGTTACGCAGGGGGCGACTATGGCTACACCTTC.

The rearrangement uses TRBV19 and TRBJ2-1; 7 bases align to TRBD1. This CDR3 spans 15 amino acids. Trimming took 5 bases from V and 0 from J; bases not matched to a gene: 4. CDR1 and CDR2 from the germline V gene are LNHDA and SQIVND (reference sequence). Here the CDR3 reads CASSAPGGSYNEQFF. CDR3 nucleotide sequence: TGTGCCAGTAGTGCGCCAGGGGGCTCCTACAATGAGCAGTTCTTC.

The chain is built from TRBV5-6 and TRBJ2-5; 7 bases agree with TRBD2. From germline, CDR1 is SGHDT and CDR2 YYEEEE. Germline trimming cut 1 base from V and 5 bases from J; bases unmatched to any gene: 8. The length of the CDR3 is 15 residues. The CDR3 DNA sequence: TGTGCCAGCAGCTTGAGGAGGATGGGGGGGGAGACCCAGTACTTC. Translated, it gives CASSLRRMGGETQYF.